These 31 T cell receptor beta chains were all obtained from the same sample, sequenced in a study of glioma-infiltrating T cells. The iRepertoire nested amplicon-rescue multiplex PCR amplified TCR alpha and beta CDR3s from RNA. Each CDR3 protein is one row after TCRdb ran MiXCR on the multiplex PCR reads. The top ten hold about 11% of the sample, which has more than 350,000 distinct CDR3 sequences, approximately 42% seen once. Source material: glioma tissue, nonneoplastic brain tissue, or PBMCs (not recorded which). All receptors derive from a human donor with low-grade glioma or glioblastoma, undergoing nonglioma brain surgery, or in good health (not recorded which).

V gene TRBV7-2 combines with J gene TRBJ1-2; TRBD1 might be the D (6 bases). Germline assignment: CDR1 SGHTA and CDR2 FQGNSA. Trimming stripped 1 base from V and 4 bases from J, with 10 bases between. The CDR3 runs to 14 residues. The CDR3, as DNA: TGTGCCAGCAGCTTAGGCGGGGGCCCCTATGGCTACACCTTC. Amino acid sequence: CASSLGGGPYGYTF.

In regard to this clonotype: A much larger clonotype is one base distant, so this may be a read error. The J gene is TRBJ1-1, the V gene TRBV20-1; TRBD1 agrees at 8 bases. This CDR3 has 13 amino acids. The germline V gene has CDR1 DFQATT and CDR2 SNEGSKA (reference sequence). CDR3 bases: TGCAGTGCAACACAGGGGGTGACCACTGAAGCTTCCTTT. Amino acid sequence: CSATQGVTTEASF.

The gene calls are TRBV7-6 and TRBJ1-4; possibly TRBD1 for D (5 bases). CDR3 size: 17 residues. The ends were cut back, 5 bases at V and 8 bases at J, with 24 bases in the middle. Germline lookup yields CDR1 SGHVS and CDR2 FNYEAQ. The CDR3 reads CASSRTFGGVRKEKLFF. The CDR3 DNA follows: TGTGCCAGCAGCCGTACCTTTGGGGGAGTGCGGAAGGAAAAACTGTTTTTT.

The J gene is TRBJ1-5, the V gene TRBV6-2 or TRBV6-3, with 7 bases matching TRBD1. Germline CDR1 reads MNHEY; CDR2 reads SVGEGT. The CDR3 is 15 amino acids. With V trimmed by 10 bases and J by 8 bases, 17 bases remained unmatched. The chain's CDR3 is CATSIRHRGEEPQHF. The CDR3 coding sequence is TGTGCCACCAGCATTCGCCACAGGGGAGAGGAGCCCCAGCATTTT.

There are many counts of this clonotype. V gene TRBV20-1 combines with J gene TRBJ1-1; D uncertain. V was pared by 4 bases and J by 3 bases, with 21 bases between. The CDR3 totals 16 residues. Germline V CDR1 and CDR2: DFQATT, SNEGSKA (reference sequence). CDR3 sequence reads: CSAIPRVLLGYTEAFF. CDR3 sequence (DNA): TGCAGTGCTATTCCGCGCGTTCTCCTGGGATACACTGAAGCTTTCTTT.

Notes on this clonotype: It may be a read error: a sequence one base away is much more abundant. The rearrangement joins TRBV3-1 to TRBJ1-1; D is uncertain. CDR1 LGHDT and CDR2 YNNKEL come from the germline V gene (reference sequence). The CDR3 contains 13 residues. CDR3 sequence reads: CASSKEGGTEAFF. In nucleotides, the CDR3 is TGTGCCAGCAGCAAAGAGGGAGGTACTGAAGCTTTCTTT. The full variable domain, in which reference TRBV3-1 and TRBJ1-1 provide the parts outside the CDR3, is DTAVSQTPKYLVTQMGNDKSIKCEQNLGHDTMYWYKQDSKKFLKIMFSYNNKELIINETVPNRFSPKSPDKAHLNLHINSLELGDSAVYFCASSKEGGTEAFFGQGTRLTVV.

J is TRBJ2-1 and V is TRBV5-1; possible D gene TRBD1, 5 bases. The CDR3 has 13 residues. Deletions cut 4 bases from V and 6 bases from J, with 11 bases between. CDR1 and CDR2 (germline): SGHRS, YFSETQ. The chain's CDR3 is CASSVDSSNEQFF. DNA for the CDR3: TGCGCCAGCAGCGTCGACAGTTCCAATGAGCAGTTCTTC.

This clonotype has at least ten counts. V usage is TRBV28 and J usage is TRBJ1-1; D is unclear. V was clipped by 6 bases and J by 0 bases, with 8 bases between them. The CDR3 contains 13 residues. Germline CDR1 MDHEN, CDR2 SYDVKM. CDR3 loop: CASRGTVNTEAFF. CDR3 nucleotide sequence: TGTGCCAGCAGGGGAACAGTGAACACTGAAGCTTTCTTT.

As for this clonotype: Being one base from a much bigger clone, this may be a read error. The chain recombines TRBV28 with TRBJ2-3, with a possible D match to TRBD2 (5 bases). This CDR3 has 14 amino acids. Germline V gene sequence: CDR1 MDHEN, CDR2 SYDVKM. CDR3 nucleotide sequence: TGTGCCAGCACCCTACTAGGGCGCACATATACGCAGTATTTT. Encoded protein: CASTLLGRTYTQYF.

In its sample, this clonotype was seen a few times. The chain carries TRBV6-1 and TRBJ2-6, with 7 bases fitting TRBD2. The germline CDR1 and CDR2 sequences are MNHNS and SASEGT. This CDR3 has 16 residues. Trimming cost V 7 bases and J 0 bases; bases outside gene matches: 6. In DNA form, the CDR3 reads TGTGCCAGCACCAAACGGGGGGACTCTGGGGCCAACGTCCTGACTTTC. Translated, it gives CASTKRGDSGANVLTF.

J is TRBJ1-1 and V is TRBV7-3, with D hard to call. CDR3 size: 13 residues. Germline assignment: CDR1 SGHTA and CDR2 FQGTGA. V lost 5 bases, J lost 0 bases, and 7 bases lay in between. The CDR3 DNA reads TGTGCCAGCAGCCCCCGCGTGAACACTGAAGCTTTCTTT. Protein sequence: CASSPRVNTEAFF.

The J gene is TRBJ1-1, the V gene TRBV25-1; TRBD1 agrees at 9 bases. This CDR3 comprises 17 residues. The trim removed 6 bases at V and 3 bases at J, leaving 14 bases unmatched. Germline-derived CDR1 and CDR2 are MGHDK and SYGVNS. The CDR3 region is CASSPRGQGRLDTEAFF. Here the CDR3 DNA reads TGTGCCAGCAGCCCCCGGGGACAGGGCCGATTGGACACTGAAGCTTTCTTT.

This clonotype has a count of ten or more. The chain has TRBV27 and TRBJ1-2; TRBD1 aligns across 7 bases. The CDR3 extends over 14 amino acids. In germline, CDR1 is MNHEY, CDR2 SMNVEV (reference sequence). J was trimmed by 2 bases and V by 5 bases; bases with no gene match: 5. The CDR3 protein is CASSPRDSNYGYTF. CDR3 nucleotide sequence: TGTGCCAGCAGTCCCCGGGACAGCAACTATGGCTACACCTTC.

On this clonotype itself: This could be a read error, since a much larger clone is one nucleotide away. This chain uses TRBV28 with TRBJ2-3; D is unresolved. V was pared by 3 bases and J by 5 bases, with 9 bases between. This CDR3 contains 13 residues. CDR1 MDHEN and CDR2 SYDVKM come from the germline V gene. The CDR3 spells CASSFTPKDTQYF. Here the CDR3 DNA reads TGTGCCAGCAGTTTTACCCCCAAAGATACGCAGTATTTT.

This clonotype has just a few counts. V usage is TRBV29-1 and J usage is TRBJ1-4; 7 bases agree with TRBD1. The CDR3 consists of 13 residues. The V and J ends lost 7 bases and 8 bases, in that order; junction bases with no gene match: 10. CDR1 is SQVTM, CDR2 ANQGSEA, per germline. DNA of the CDR3: TGCAGCGCGGAGACAGGGACTCGCGAAAAACTGTTTTTT. Amino acid sequence: CSAETGTREKLFF.

This sequence joins TRBV11-1 and TRBJ2-5, with D unresolved. Trimming removed 8 bases from V and 5 bases from J, with 15 bases in between. In germline, CDR1 is SGHAT, CDR2 FQDESV (reference sequence). This CDR3 spans 13 amino acids. CDR3 protein: CASGIEVLETQYF. CDR3 nucleotide sequence: TGTGCCAGCGGAATCGAAGTTTTGGAGACCCAGTACTTC.

As to this clonotype: A much larger clone sits a single nucleotide away, making a read error possible. V and J are TRBV10-3 and TRBJ1-5; D gene unclear. CDR1 is ENHRY, CDR2 SYGVKD, per germline. The CDR3 covers 15 residues. The V end lost 6 bases, the J end lost 0 bases, and 12 bases lay between the germline ends. The CDR3 DNA follows: TGTGCCATCAGGAGAGAGGACTATAGCAATCAGCCCCAGCATTTT. Encoded protein: CAIRREDYSNQPQHF.

This clonotype has a count of ten or more. The rearrangement joins TRBV28 to TRBJ1-2; D is unresolved. This CDR3 has 15 residues. Germline V gene lookup returns CDR1 MDHEN and CDR2 SYDVKM. Trimming took off 6 bases at V and 4 bases at J, with 18 bases between the two ends. In DNA, the CDR3 is TGTGCCAGCAGGACCTCGGACCCAACACCCTATGGCTACACCTTC. Residues: CASRTSDPTPYGYTF.

The chain uses TRBV7-2 and TRBJ2-5, with D possibly matching TRBD1 (6 bases). Trimming shortened V by 4 bases and J by 4 bases, and 13 bases separated the two germline ends. The CDR3 length is 14 residues. Germline CDR1 and CDR2: SGHTA and FQGNSA. The CDR3 spells CASSSRQVRETQYF. CDR3 bases: TGTGCCAGCAGCTCCCGACAGGTGCGAGAGACCCAGTACTTC.

The chain joins TRBV27 to TRBJ2-3; 8 bases are shared with TRBD2. The germline V gene has CDR1 MNHEY and CDR2 SMNVEV (reference sequence). This CDR3 has 15 residues. V was pared by 5 bases and J by 6 bases, with 10 bases of the junction left unmatched. CDR3 in DNA: TGTGCCAGCAGTCTCGGACTAGCAAGAGTCGATACGCAGTATTTT. Its translation is CASSLGLARVDTQYF.

This clonotype was picked up a small number of times. The chain employs TRBV4-1 and TRBJ2-7; 9 nucleotides match TRBD2. CDR1 and CDR2 (germline): MGHRA, YSYEKL. With 4 bases clipped from V and 4 bases from J, the junction kept 8 bases outside the gene matches. The CDR3 is 15 residues long. The CDR3 DNA reads as TGCGCCAGCAGCCGGCTGTTAGCGGGAGTATACGAGCAGTACTTC. It specifies CASSRLLAGVYEQYF.

With respect to this clonotype: A much larger clone differs by one base, so this may be a read error. The chain has TRBV6-9 and TRBJ1-2, with no clear D. CDR1 is MNHGY, CDR2 SVAAGI, per germline. The CDR3 is 12 amino acids. In DNA form, the CDR3 reads TGTGCCAGAAGTTACCCGTCCGGCGGCTACACCTTC. Its translation: CARSYPSGGYTF.

This clonotype occurred a few times. The CDR3 loop is CSARDLEYSGARFNYGYTF. The CDR3 nucleotides are TGCAGTGCTAGAGATCTAGAATATTCGGGGGCGCGCTTTAACTATGGCTACACCTTC. The genes are TRBV20-1 and TRBJ1-2; TRBD1 is a possible D gene (6 bases). CDR1 and CDR2 from the germline V gene are DFQATT and SNEGSKA (reference sequence). V was trimmed by 0 bases and J by 1 base, leaving 24 bases between them. The CDR3 spans 19 residues.

Remarks on this clonotype: A much larger clone is a single base away; this may be a read error. The chain recombines TRBV6-2 or TRBV6-3 with TRBJ2-3; D is possibly TRBD2 (6 bases). Per the germline V gene, CDR1 is MNHEY and CDR2 is SVGEGT. The V gene lost 4 bases and the J gene lost 3 bases, with 14 bases spanning the gap. This CDR3 is built from 15 residues. CDR3 in DNA: TGTGCCAGCAGTTCGACTAGTTCATGGACAGATACGCAGTATTTT. Its translation is CASSSTSSWTDTQYF.

This sequence joins TRBV6-1 and TRBJ2-6; 7 nucleotides line up with TRBD1. The V and J ends lost 6 bases and 3 bases, in that order; junction bases with no gene match: 8. There are 16 residues in the CDR3. Germline V lookup: CDR1 MNHNS, CDR2 SASEGT. The CDR3 nucleotides read TGTGCCAGCAGATCCCCGACAGGGTTTGGGGCCAACGTCCTGACTTTC. Amino acids: CASRSPTGFGANVLTF.

In its sample, this clonotype was seen a few times. CDR3 sequence (DNA): TGCAGTGCTAGCTCGTTCGGACTAGCGGGAACGGAGACCCAGTACTTC. Translation gives CSASSFGLAGTETQYF. The rearrangement links TRBV20-1 to TRBJ2-5; 12 positions agree with TRBD2. The junction had 10 bases not matched to a gene; V was cut back by 3 bases and J by 5 bases. Germline V lookup: CDR1 DFQATT, CDR2 SNEGSKA (reference sequence). This CDR3 has 16 amino acids.

This clonotype has only a few counts. This chain connects TRBV14 to TRBJ2-7; no reliable D call. There are 12 residues in the CDR3. The germline V gene encodes CDR1 SGHDN and CDR2 FVKESK. The V and J ends lost 1 base and 5 bases respectively, with 6 bases between them. In DNA, the CDR3 is TGTGCCAGCAGCCAAGCTAAAAACGAGCAGTACTTC. It specifies CASSQAKNEQYF.

This clonotype has ten or more counts. The V call is TRBV7-2, the J call TRBJ1-1; D uncertain. Trimming left V 5 bases short and J 4 bases short, with 14 bases between. CDR1 is SGHTA, CDR2 FQGNSA, per germline. The CDR3 has 14 residues. CDR3 amino acids: CASSPLSVATEAFF. CDR3 sequence (DNA): TGTGCCAGCAGCCCCCTCTCGGTGGCCACTGAAGCTTTCTTT. The full variable domain, its missing parts supplied by reference TRBV7-2 and TRBJ1-1, is GAGVSQSPSNKVTEKGKDVELRCDPISGHTALYWYRQSLGQGLEFLIYFQGNSAPDKSGLPSDRFSAERTGGSVSTLTIQRTQQEDSAVYLCASSPLSVATEAFFGQGTRLTVV.

In the case of this clonotype: A much larger clonotype is one base distant, so this may be a read error. The rearrangement links TRBV20-1 to TRBJ2-1; the D gene is possibly TRBD2 (5 bases). V gave up 3 bases and J gave up 5 bases, with 20 bases separating them. This CDR3 comprises 16 residues. Germline loops: CDR1 DFQATT, CDR2 SNEGSKA (reference sequence). The CDR3 here is CSASQVGNGLDNEQFF. The CDR3 coding sequence is TGCAGTGCTAGTCAGGTCGGGAATGGGCTTGACAATGAGCAGTTCTTC.

A word on this clonotype: Being one base from a much bigger clone, this may be a read error. The CDR3 sequence is CVSSLSPSGGYNEQFF. In nucleotides, the CDR3 is TGTGTCAGCAGTTTAAGTCCTAGCGGAGGCTACAATGAGCAGTTCTTC. The chain recombines TRBV27 with TRBJ2-1, with TRBD2 matching over 7 bases. Germline V gene data show CDR1 as MNHEY and CDR2 as SMNVEV (reference sequence). The CDR3 runs to 16 residues.

This chain uses TRBV6-1 with TRBJ2-1; TRBD2 matches 7 bases. Germline CDR1 is MNHNS and CDR2 is SASEGT. With V trimmed by 5 bases and J by 4 bases, 5 bases remained unmatched. There are 14 residues in the CDR3. CDR3 in DNA: TGTGCCAGCAGTTATTATAGCGGGTACAATGAGCAGTTCTTC. Protein sequence: CASSYYSGYNEQFF.